This passage covers 32 T cell receptor beta chains from one sample sequenced in a study of T cells in localized non-small cell lung cancer. TCRdb's table, derived via immunoSEQ multiplex PCR, lists solely in-frame clones and lacks some. This sample has 1,200 or so clones, with about a fifth found just once. The starting material was normal lung tissue next to the tumor, obtained before any cancer treatment. These receptors originate from a man aged 40 to 69 with stage I squamous cell lung carcinoma.

This clone has more than one count but fewer than ten. The chain has TRBV11-3 and TRBJ2-3, with 12 bases that match TRBD2. J was trimmed by 8 bases and V by 5 bases; bases with no gene match: 14. CDR3 length: 17 amino acids. Germline V gene data show CDR1 as SGHNT and CDR2 as YENEEA. The CDR3 DNA follows: TGTGCCAGCAGCCAACGGACTAGCGGGATCGAGACCGCTACGCAGTATTTT. This codes for CASSQRTSGIETATQYF.

This clone was found a few times. The chain couples TRBV11-3 to TRBJ2-1, with TRBD2 as a possible D gene (6 bases). V was pared by 3 bases and J by 5 bases, with 14 bases between. The germline V gene has CDR1 SGHNT and CDR2 YENEEA. The CDR3 has 15 residues. CDR3 DNA: TGTGCCAGCAGCTTGGGAGGAGTCCCGAACAATGAGCAGTTCTTC. This gives the protein CASSLGGVPNNEQFF.

The chain couples TRBV30 to TRBJ2-2; unclear D gene. CDR1 is GTSNPN, CDR2 SVGIG, per germline (reference sequence). Deletions cut 3 bases from V and 7 bases from J, with 12 bases between. The CDR3 totals 13 residues. CDR3 protein: CAWSRPTLGELFF. CDR3 nucleotides: TGTGCCTGGAGCCGTCCCACCCTCGGGGAGCTGTTTTTT.

The chain couples TRBV5-1 to TRBJ1-1; no clear D. Trimming removed 6 bases at V and 1 base at J, with 13 bases between. Germline lookup yields CDR1 SGHRS and CDR2 YFSETQ. The CDR3 totals 14 residues. The CDR3 DNA reads as TGCGCCAGCACCTTCGGCGGGGAGAACACTGAAGCTTTCTTT. This translates into CASTFGGENTEAFF. Full variable domain (missing parts from reference TRBV5-1 and TRBJ1-1): KAGVTQTPRYLIKTRGQQVTLSCSPISGHRSVSWYQQTPGQGLQFLFEYFSETQRNKGNFPGRFSGRQFSNSRSEMNVSTLELGDSALYLCASTFGGENTEAFFGQGTRLTVV.

This sequence joins TRBV6-8 and TRBJ1-6; D is unclear. Germline loops: CDR1 MNHGY, CDR2 SAAAGT. The CDR3 is made up of 17 amino acids. V shed 5 bases and J shed 6 bases, with 20 bases lying between them. The CDR3 is CASSPWVGSLINSPLHF. For the CDR3, the DNA is TGTGCCAGCAGTCCGTGGGTTGGGTCCCTCATTAATTCACCCCTCCACTTT.

This clone was found a few times. The chain recombines TRBV1 with TRBJ2-7; the D segment call TRBD2 is taken from the table without a DNA check. TRBV1 is a documented pseudogene. The CDR3 consists of 15 residues. This CDR3 reads CASSPGGASSYEQYF. For the CDR3, the DNA is TGCGCCAGCAGCCCAGGCGGGGCGAGCTCCTACGAGCAGTACTTC.

This clone showed up just a few times. V is TRBV19 and J is TRBJ1-1; 8 positions agree with TRBD1. This CDR3 is built from 17 residues. The V gene end was trimmed by 5 bases and the J gene end by 8 bases; junction bases not matched to a gene: 19. Germline CDR1 is LNHDA and CDR2 is SQIVND (reference sequence). Here the CDR3 DNA reads TGTGCCAGTAGTCCAATCAATCCTAGGGACAGGCCAACCGAAGCTTTCTTT. Its translation is CASSPINPRDRPTEAFF.

The chain uses TRBV6-8 and TRBJ1-5; 10 nucleotides match TRBD1. Germline loops: CDR1 MNHGY, CDR2 SAAAGT. This CDR3 is 15 amino acids long. V trimming: 5 bases; J trimming: 6 bases; junction bases outside the gene matches: 7. The CDR3 sequence is CASSGGTGETQPQHF. The CDR3, as DNA: TGTGCCAGCAGTGGAGGGACAGGGGAGACTCAGCCCCAGCATTTT.

CDR3 bases: TGCAGCGTTGAAACTAGCGGAGTCGGGGAGCTGTTTTTT. Translated: CSVETSGVGELFF. This sequence joins TRBV29-1 and TRBJ2-2; 8 positions match TRBD2. CDR1 SQVTM and CDR2 ANQGSEA come from the germline V gene. With V trimmed by 2 bases and J by 7 bases, 3 bases remained unmatched. CDR3 size: 13 residues.

By frequency in the sample, this clone is large. The chain uses TRBV19 and TRBJ2-2; the D gene is possibly TRBD1 (6 bases). V was pared by 10 bases and J by 0 bases, with 12 bases between. The CDR3 spans 14 residues. Germline V gene data show CDR1 as LNHDA and CDR2 as SQIVND (reference sequence). CDR3 coding DNA: TGTGCCACCCGGGACAACTCGAACACCGGGGAGCTGTTTTTT. Its translation is CATRDNSNTGELFF.

This clone rates as medium-sized. The chain combines TRBV9 with TRBJ1-1; perhaps TRBD1 as D (6 bases). CDR1 is SGDLS, CDR2 YYNGEE, per germline. The CDR3 length is 13 residues. V gave up 7 bases and J gave up 0 bases, with 10 bases separating them. In nucleotides, the CDR3 is TGTGCCAGCGGGACATCGATGAACACTGAAGCTTTCTTT. It is translated as CASGTSMNTEAFF.

This clone is medium-sized (0.01 to 0.1%) within its sample. This sequence joins TRBV11-3 and TRBJ1-1, with 7 positions matching TRBD1. After removal of 3 bases from V and 7 bases from J, the junction contained 8 bases not matched to a gene. CDR1 is SGHNT and CDR2 is YENEEA in the germline V gene. The CDR3 has 14 amino acids. DNA for the CDR3: TGTGCCAGCAGCTTCCGGGACAGAACCTTTGAAGCTTTCTTT. It specifies CASSFRDRTFEAFF.

The V and J genes are TRBV1 and TRBJ1-4. TRBV1 is described as a pseudogene. The CDR3 has 12 residues. The CDR3 sequence is CASSSTNEKLFF. In DNA, the CDR3 is TGCGCCAGCAGCTCAACTAATGAAAAACTGTTTTTT.

This chain links TRBV9 with TRBJ2-2, with a tentative D call TRBD1 (6 bases). The germline V gene has CDR1 SGDLS and CDR2 YYNGEE. V was shortened by 2 bases and J by 3 bases, with 8 bases between the two germline ends. The CDR3 runs 14 residues. CDR3 in amino acids: CASSVTGHTGELFF. DNA for the CDR3: TGTGCCAGCAGCGTGACAGGCCACACCGGGGAGCTGTTTTTT. The full variable domain, in which reference TRBV9 and TRBJ2-2 provide the parts outside the CDR3, is DSGVTQTPKHLITATGQRVTLRCSPRSGDLSVYWYQQSLDQGLQFLIQYYNGEERAKGNILERFSAQQFPDLHSELNLSSLELGDSALYFCASSVTGHTGELFFGEGSRLTVL.

A few counts support this clone. V and J are TRBV11-3 and TRBJ1-1; 9 bases match TRBD1. V trimming: 8 bases; J trimming: 8 bases; junction bases outside the gene matches: 15. The CDR3 covers 15 residues. Germline V lookup: CDR1 SGHNT, CDR2 YENEEA. As DNA, the CDR3 is TGTGCCAGCGGATTCCGGGACAGGGAGGTAGGCGAAGCTTTCTTT. This sequence encodes CASGFRDREVGEAFF.

The chain links TRBV12-2 to TRBJ2-1; the table's D call, TRBD1, has no DNA check behind it. TRBV12-2 is deemed a pseudogene. The CDR3 has 14 amino acids. The CDR3 bases are TGTGCCAGTACGCTTAACAGGGAACACAATGAGCAGTTCTTC. This translates into CASTLNREHNEQFF.

This clone was picked up a small number of times. The V and J genes are TRBV18 and TRBJ2-5, with 9 positions matching TRBD1. The junction had 5 bases not matched to a gene; V was cut back by 4 bases and J by 5 bases. The germline gives CDR1 KGHSH, CDR2 LQKENI. This CDR3 has 14 amino acids. The CDR3 DNA follows: TGTGCCAGCTCACTGGACAGGGGAGGTGAGACCCAGTACTTC. It yields the protein CASSLDRGGETQYF.

This clone was seen a single time. The V and J genes are TRBV19 and TRBJ1-1, with unresolved D. CDR1 LNHDA and CDR2 SQIVND come from the germline V gene (reference sequence). CDR3 length equals 14 residues. V was pared by 5 bases and J by 8 bases, with 18 bases between. The chain's CDR3 is CASSRGGFEREAFF. The CDR3 DNA is TGTGCCAGTAGTCGAGGCGGGTTCGAGAGAGAAGCTTTCTTT.

This clone appeared a few times. V is TRBV30 and J is TRBJ2-5; a possible D gene is TRBD2 (6 bases). The CDR3 totals 12 residues. V lost 4 bases, J lost 1 base, and 7 bases lay in between. CDR1 and CDR2 (germline): GTSNPN, SVGIG (reference sequence). This chain's CDR3 is CAWKAGQETQYF. The DNA of the CDR3 is TGTGCCTGGAAAGCGGGCCAAGAGACCCAGTACTTC.

The V call is TRBV11-3, the J call TRBJ1-3; 7 nucleotides align to TRBD1. V gave up 2 bases and J gave up 1 base; unmatched junction bases: 11. Germline assignment: CDR1 SGHNT and CDR2 YENEEA. The CDR3 has 18 amino acids. CDR3 amino acids: CASSLNPLNRGSGNTIYF. CDR3 DNA sequence: TGTGCCAGCAGCTTAAACCCCCTTAACAGGGGATCTGGAAACACCATATATTTT.

V is TRBV28 and J is TRBJ1-5; D remains ambiguous. Trimming removed 8 bases at V and 2 bases at J, with 16 bases between. In germline, CDR1 is MDHEN, CDR2 SYDVKM. This CDR3 is 15 amino acids long. CDR3 protein: CASQPGQVGNQPQHF. The CDR3 DNA is TGTGCCAGCCAACCCGGGCAGGTAGGCAATCAGCCCCAGCATTTT.

This clone was observed a few times. The chain employs TRBV30 and TRBJ1-4; D gene ambiguous. The germline CDR1 and CDR2 sequences are GTSNPN and SVGIG (reference sequence). Trimming removed 1 base at V and 5 bases at J, with 8 bases between. The CDR3 consists of 13 residues. In nucleotides, the CDR3 is TGTGCCTGGAGTGCCCCCTTAAATGAAAAACTGTTTTTT. Its translation: CAWSAPLNEKLFF.

In this sample, this clone turned up a few times. The V gene is TRBV6-8, the J gene TRBJ1-6; perhaps TRBD1 as D (5 bases). Germline V CDR1 and CDR2: MNHGY, SAAAGT. The length of the CDR3 is 14 residues. With 2 bases removed from V and 8 bases from J, the gap between germline ends came to 10 bases. This CDR3 is CASSYGGSDSPLHF. The CDR3 coding sequence is TGTGCCAGCAGTTACGGGGGTTCGGATTCACCCCTCCACTTT.

This chain uses TRBV29-1 with TRBJ1-1; TRBD1 is a possible D gene (5 bases). Germline values: CDR1 SQVTM, CDR2 ANQGSEA. The CDR3 contains 12 residues. Trimming shortened V by 1 base and J by 10 bases, and 13 bases separated the two germline ends. CDR3: CSVEVSTAAAFF. DNA for the CDR3: TGCAGCGTTGAAGTATCGACAGCGGCAGCTTTCTTT.

Only a few counts were recorded for this clone. The CDR3 is CASSLVRFMGGYTEAFF. The DNA of the CDR3 is TGTGCCAGCAGCTTAGTTCGATTCATGGGGGGCTACACTGAAGCTTTCTTT. The V call is TRBV11-3, the J call TRBJ1-1, with D perhaps TRBD1 (6 bases). This CDR3 is 17 amino acids long. V lost 1 base and J 3 bases, leaving 18 bases between the germline ends. Per germline, CDR1 SGHNT and CDR2 YENEEA. The whole variable domain, remainder taken from reference TRBV11-3 and TRBJ1-1, is EAGVVQSPRYKIIEKKQPVAFWCNPISGHNTLYWYLQNLGQGPELLIRYENEEAVDDSQLPKDRFSAERLKGVDSTLKIQPAELGDSAVYLCASSLVRFMGGYTEAFFGQGTRLTVV.

The chain has TRBV11-3 and TRBJ2-7; the match to TRBD1 covers 9 bases. J was trimmed by 5 bases and V by 5 bases; bases with no gene match: 7. The CDR3 covers 14 residues. Per the germline V gene, CDR1 is SGHNT and CDR2 is YENEEA. CDR3 DNA: TGTGCCAGCAGCCCTACAGGGGGCGGGAACGAGCAGTACTTC. Amino acid sequence: CASSPTGGGNEQYF.

This chain uses TRBV19 with TRBJ1-2, with 7 bases aligning to TRBD1. The V gene's germline CDR1 is LNHDA and CDR2 SQIVND (reference sequence). CDR3 length: 14 residues. V lost 6 bases, J lost 10 bases, and 14 bases stayed unmatched. The CDR3 sequence is CASSPQTGQSDYTF. Written as DNA, the CDR3 is TGTGCCAGTAGCCCTCAGACAGGGCAGAGTGACTACACCTTC. Filled out from reference TRBV19 and TRBJ1-2, the complete variable domain reads DGGITQSPKYLFRKEGQNVTLSCEQNLNHDAMYWYRQDPGQGLRLIYYSQIVNDFQKGDIAEGYSVSREKKESFPLTVTSAQKNPTAFYLCASSPQTGQSDYTFGSGTRLTVV.

A few counts support this clone. The gene calls are TRBV10-2 and TRBJ1-4; D might be TRBD1 (5 bases). This CDR3 contains 14 residues. CDR1 and CDR2 (germline): WSHSY, SAAADI. The ends were cut back, 0 bases at V and 6 bases at J, with 8 bases in the middle. The CDR3 DNA follows: TGCGCCAGCAGTGAGTCGGGGCCAGATGAAAAACTGTTTTTT. The encoded protein is CASSESGPDEKLFF.

This clone was observed a few times. This chain joins TRBV11-3 and TRBJ2-1; 9 bases match TRBD2. The CDR3 runs 19 residues. Unmatched junction bases numbered 11, after V lost 1 base and J lost 1 base. CDR1 is SGHNT and CDR2 is YENEEA in the germline V gene. CDR3: CASSLGGLAFDGSYNEQFF. The DNA for the CDR3 is TGTGCCAGCAGCTTAGGGGGACTAGCTTTTGATGGGTCCTACAATGAGCAGTTCTTC. The full variable domain, in which reference TRBV11-3 and TRBJ2-1 provide the parts outside the CDR3, is EAGVVQSPRYKIIEKKQPVAFWCNPISGHNTLYWYLQNLGQGPELLIRYENEEAVDDSQLPKDRFSAERLKGVDSTLKIQPAELGDSAVYLCASSLGGLAFDGSYNEQFFGPGTRLTVL.

This clone was observed a handful of times. CDR3 region: CASSLDRGGGNQPQHF. The CDR3 DNA is TGTGCCAGCAGCTTAGACAGGGGGGGAGGCAATCAGCCCCAGCATTTT. The chain is built from TRBV11-3 and TRBJ1-5; the match to TRBD1 covers 7 bases. V lost 0 bases and J lost 2; bases outside the gene matches: 4. The CDR3 runs 16 residues. The V gene's germline CDR1 is SGHNT and CDR2 YENEEA.

The J gene is TRBJ1-5, the V gene TRBV6-8; no definite D call. Between the trimmed V and J ends, which lost 8 bases and 0 bases, there was a span of 14 bases. CDR1 is MNHGY, CDR2 SAAAGT, per germline. The CDR3 is made up of 15 amino acids. The CDR3 DNA follows: TGTGCCAGCTCACTCCCGGGTAATAGCAATCAGCCCCAGCATTTT. This sequence encodes CASSLPGNSNQPQHF.

The chain has TRBV6-8 and TRBJ2-7, with a weak D call TRBD1 (6 bases). The CDR3 extends over 16 amino acids. Trimming took off 7 bases at V and 0 bases at J, with 19 bases between the two ends. Per germline, CDR1 MNHGY and CDR2 SAAAGT. The CDR3 DNA sequence: TGTGCCAGCAACCAGTTGGGGAACAGGGCCTCCTACGAGCAGTACTTC. As protein: CASNQLGNRASYEQYF.